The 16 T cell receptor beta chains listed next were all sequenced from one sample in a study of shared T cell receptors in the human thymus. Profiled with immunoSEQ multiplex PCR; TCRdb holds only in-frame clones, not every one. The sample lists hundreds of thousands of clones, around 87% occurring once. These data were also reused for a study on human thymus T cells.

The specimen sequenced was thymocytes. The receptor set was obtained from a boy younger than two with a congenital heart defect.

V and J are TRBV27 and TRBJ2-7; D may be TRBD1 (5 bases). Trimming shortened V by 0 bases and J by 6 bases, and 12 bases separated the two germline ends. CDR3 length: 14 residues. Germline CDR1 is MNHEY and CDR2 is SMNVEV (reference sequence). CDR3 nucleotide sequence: TGTGCCAGCAGTTTATCATATGCAGGGATCGAGCAGTACTTC. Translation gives CASSLSYAGIEQYF.

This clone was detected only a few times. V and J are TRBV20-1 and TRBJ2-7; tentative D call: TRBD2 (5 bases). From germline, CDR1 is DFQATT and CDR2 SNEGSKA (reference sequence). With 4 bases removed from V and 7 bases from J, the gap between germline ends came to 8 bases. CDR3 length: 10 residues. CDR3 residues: CSAIRGEQYF. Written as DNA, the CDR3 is TGCAGTGCTATTCGAGGGGAGCAGTACTTC.

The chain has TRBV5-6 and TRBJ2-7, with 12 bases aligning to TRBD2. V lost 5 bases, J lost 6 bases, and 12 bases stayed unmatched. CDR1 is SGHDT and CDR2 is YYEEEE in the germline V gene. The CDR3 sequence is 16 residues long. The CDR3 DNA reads TGTGCCAGCAGGATACTAGCGGGAGGCCCCCTCCTCGAGCAGTACTTC. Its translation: CASRILAGGPLLEQYF. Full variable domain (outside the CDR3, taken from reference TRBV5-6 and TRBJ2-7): DAGVTQSPTHLIKTRGQQVTLRCSPKSGHDTVSWYQQALGQGPQFIFQYYEEEERQRGNFPDRFSGHQFPNYSSELNVNALLLGDSALYLCASRILAGGPLLEQYFGPGTRLTVT.

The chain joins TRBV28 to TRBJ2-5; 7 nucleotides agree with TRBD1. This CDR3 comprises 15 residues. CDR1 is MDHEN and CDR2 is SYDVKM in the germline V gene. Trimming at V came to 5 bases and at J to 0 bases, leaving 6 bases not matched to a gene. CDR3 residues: CASSPPGQYQETQYF. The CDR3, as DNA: TGTGCCAGCAGTCCTCCGGGACAGTACCAAGAGACCCAGTACTTC.

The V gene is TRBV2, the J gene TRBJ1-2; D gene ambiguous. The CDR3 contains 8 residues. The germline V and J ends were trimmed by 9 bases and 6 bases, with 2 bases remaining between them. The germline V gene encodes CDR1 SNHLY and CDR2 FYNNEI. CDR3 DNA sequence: TGTGCCAGTAATGGCTACACCTTC. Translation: CASNGYTF.

CDR3: CASSLPGSWTGELFF. As DNA, the CDR3 is TGTGCCAGCAGCTTACCCGGGAGCTGGACCGGGGAGCTGTTTTTT. The chain is built from TRBV7-2 and TRBJ2-2; D might be TRBD2 (6 bases). Trimming took 2 bases from V and 5 from J, leaving 12 bases between them. Germline values: CDR1 SGHTA, CDR2 FQGNSA. The CDR3 has 15 amino acids.

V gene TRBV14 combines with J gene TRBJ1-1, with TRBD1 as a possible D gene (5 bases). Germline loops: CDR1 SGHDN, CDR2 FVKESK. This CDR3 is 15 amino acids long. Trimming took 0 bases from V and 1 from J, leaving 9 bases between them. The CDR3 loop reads CASSQEGERNTEAFF. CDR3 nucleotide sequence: TGTGCCAGCAGCCAAGAAGGGGAACGGAACACTGAAGCTTTCTTT.

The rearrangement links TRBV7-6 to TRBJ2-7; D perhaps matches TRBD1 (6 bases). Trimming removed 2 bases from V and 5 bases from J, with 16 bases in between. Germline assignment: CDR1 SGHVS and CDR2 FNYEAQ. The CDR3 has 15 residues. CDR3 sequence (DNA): TGTGCCAGCAGCTTAAAAATCACAGGGCTGAACGAGCAGTACTTC. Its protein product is CASSLKITGLNEQYF.

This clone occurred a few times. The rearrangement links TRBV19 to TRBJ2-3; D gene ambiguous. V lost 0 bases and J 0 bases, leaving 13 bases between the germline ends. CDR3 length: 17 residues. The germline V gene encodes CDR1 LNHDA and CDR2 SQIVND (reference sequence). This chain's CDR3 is CASSIDLISYSTDTQYF. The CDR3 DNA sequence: TGTGCCAGTAGTATAGATCTAATCTCATACAGCACAGATACGCAGTATTTT.

CDR3 DNA sequence: TGTGCCAGCAGCGGACAGGGGGACACTGAAGCTTTCTTT. Amino acid sequence: CASSGQGDTEAFF. The V call is TRBV6-5, the J call TRBJ1-1; 10 bases fit TRBD1. The CDR3 is made up of 13 amino acids. V was clipped by 6 bases and J by 3 bases; unmatched bases: 1. Germline V gene sequence: CDR1 MNHEY, CDR2 SVGAGI.

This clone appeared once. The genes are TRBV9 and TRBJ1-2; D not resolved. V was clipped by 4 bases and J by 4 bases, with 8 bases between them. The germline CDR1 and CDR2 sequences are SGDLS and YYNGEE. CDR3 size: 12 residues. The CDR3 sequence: CASSIGPYGYTF. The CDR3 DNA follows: TGTGCCAGCAGCATAGGGCCCTATGGCTACACCTTC.

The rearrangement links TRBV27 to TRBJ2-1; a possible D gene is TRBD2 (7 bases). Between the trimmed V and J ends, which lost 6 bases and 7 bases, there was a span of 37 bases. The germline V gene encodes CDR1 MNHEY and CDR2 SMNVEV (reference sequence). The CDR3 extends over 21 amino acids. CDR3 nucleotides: TGTGCCAGCAGACACTTTCATTGTGGATCCGGGGGCGGGAGCGGCCTAAATGAGCAGTTCTTC. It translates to CASRHFHCGSGGGSGLNEQFF.

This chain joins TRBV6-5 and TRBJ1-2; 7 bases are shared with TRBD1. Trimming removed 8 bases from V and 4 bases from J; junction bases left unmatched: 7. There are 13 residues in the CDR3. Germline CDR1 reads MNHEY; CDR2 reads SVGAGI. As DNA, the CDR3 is TGTGCCAGCGGATGGAGGGGGCTCTATGGCTACACCTTC. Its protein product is CASGWRGLYGYTF.

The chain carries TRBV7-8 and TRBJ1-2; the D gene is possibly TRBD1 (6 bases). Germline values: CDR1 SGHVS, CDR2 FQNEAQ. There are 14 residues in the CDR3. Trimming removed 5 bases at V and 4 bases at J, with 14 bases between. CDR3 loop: CASSGTGQPYGYTF. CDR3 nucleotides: TGTGCCAGCAGCGGAACAGGACAGCCCTATGGCTACACCTTC.

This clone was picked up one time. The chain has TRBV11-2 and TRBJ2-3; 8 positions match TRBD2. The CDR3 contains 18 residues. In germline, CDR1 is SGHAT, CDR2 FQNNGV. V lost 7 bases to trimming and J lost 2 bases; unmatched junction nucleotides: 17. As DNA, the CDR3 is TGTGCCAGCAAGCGCCTAGCGGGCCTCGCGCTACTCACAGATACGCAGTATTTT. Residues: CASKRLAGLALLTDTQYF.

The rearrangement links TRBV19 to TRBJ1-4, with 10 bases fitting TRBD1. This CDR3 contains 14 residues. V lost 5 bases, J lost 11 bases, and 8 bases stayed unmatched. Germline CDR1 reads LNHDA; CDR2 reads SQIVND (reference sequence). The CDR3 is CASSSDRGSGKLFF. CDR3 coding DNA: TGTGCCAGTAGTTCGGACAGGGGGTCTGGGAAACTGTTTTTT.